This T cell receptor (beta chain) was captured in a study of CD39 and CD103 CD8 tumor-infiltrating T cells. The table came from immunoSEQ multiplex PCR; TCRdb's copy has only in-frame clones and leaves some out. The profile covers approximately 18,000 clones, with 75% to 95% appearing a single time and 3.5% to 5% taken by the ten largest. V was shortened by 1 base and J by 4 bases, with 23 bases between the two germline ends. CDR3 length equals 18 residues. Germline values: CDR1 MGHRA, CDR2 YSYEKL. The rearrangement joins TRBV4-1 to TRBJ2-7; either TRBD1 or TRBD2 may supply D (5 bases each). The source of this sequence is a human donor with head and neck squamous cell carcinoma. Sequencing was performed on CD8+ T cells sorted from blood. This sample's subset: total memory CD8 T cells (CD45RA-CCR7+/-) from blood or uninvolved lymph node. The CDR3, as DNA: TGCGCCAGCAGCCAAGTTGCGTTCGGGGACGGCCCGAGATACGAGCAGTACTTC. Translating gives CASSQVAFGDGPRYEQYF.